Each of the 2 T cell receptor beta chains below was sequenced from the same sample in a study of blood T cell repertoires in COVID-19. Clones were read by immunoSEQ multiplex PCR, and TCRdb kept only the in-frame ones, dropping some. Among roughly 250,000 clones listed, approximately 80% were seen once. The sequenced material came from peripheral blood. Receptors originate from a woman aged 40-49 years with active or convalescent COVID-19.

The gene calls are TRBV21-1 and TRBJ1-2; TRBD1, as called in the table, went unchecked against the DNA. TRBV21-1 is a known pseudogene. The CDR3 extends over 18 amino acids. As DNA, the CDR3 is TGTGCCAGCAGCCTCGCTTACGGACAGGGTCGGATAAACTATGGCTACACCTTC. Protein product: CASSLAYGQGRINYGYTF.

V is TRBV7-9 and J is TRBJ2-5, with D possibly matching TRBD1 (5 bases). CDR3 length: 15 residues. V was cut by 1 base and J by 2 bases, with 11 bases left in between. Germline CDR1 reads SEHNR; CDR2 reads FQNEAQ (reference sequence). CDR3 loop: CASSLGGQGQETQYF. The CDR3 coding sequence is TGTGCCAGCAGCTTAGGGGGCCAGGGTCAAGAGACCCAGTACTTC.